A single sample gave rise to the 23 T cell receptor beta chains below, sequenced in a study of OX40 agonist ivuxolimab in advanced cancers. Method: immunoSEQ multiplex PCR; TCRdb's copy keeps in-frame clones and lacks some. The sample lists tens of thousands of clones; more than 75% were seen once. Here the sequenced sample was CD4+ or CD8+ T cells sorted from blood, taken in a trial of the OX40 agonist ivuxolimab. The source is an adult with an advanced solid tumor such as melanoma, head and neck, liver or kidney cancer.

This clone has a single count. V gene TRBV19 combines with J gene TRBJ1-5, with D possibly being TRBD1 (6 bases). Germline CDR1 LNHDA, CDR2 SQIVND (reference sequence). V was clipped by 3 bases and J by 3 bases, with 12 bases between them. The CDR3 covers 15 residues. This chain's CDR3 is CASSILRGANQPQHF. As DNA, the CDR3 is TGTGCCAGTAGTATTTTAAGGGGGGCCAATCAGCCCCAGCATTTT.

This chain links TRBV4-2 with TRBJ1-6, with D unclear. Germline V gene lookup returns CDR1 LGHNA and CDR2 YNFKEQ. V was trimmed by 3 bases and J by 1 base, leaving 7 bases between them. The CDR3 contains 15 residues. CDR3 amino acids: CASSQSGSYNSPLHF. CDR3 sequence (DNA): TGTGCCAGCAGCCAGTCGGGATCCTATAATTCACCCCTCCACTTT.

The rearrangement uses TRBV4-3 and TRBJ1-4, with no clear D. Germline V lookup: CDR1 LGHNA, CDR2 YSLEER. The CDR3 runs 16 residues. The V gene lost 0 bases and the J gene lost 4 bases, with 12 bases spanning the gap. The CDR3: CASSQDGTDGNEKLFF. The DNA for the CDR3 is TGCGCCAGCAGCCAAGATGGTACGGATGGTAATGAAAAACTGTTTTTT.

This chain joins TRBV19 and TRBJ2-7; 8 bases agree with TRBD1. The J segment lost 6 bases and the V segment lost 5 bases, leaving 15 bases of the junction unmatched. The CDR3 has 16 residues. Per germline, CDR1 LNHDA and CDR2 SQIVND (reference sequence). The CDR3: CASSAREQSGGLEQYF. In nucleotides, the CDR3 is TGTGCCAGTAGTGCACGAGAACAATCAGGGGGCCTCGAGCAGTACTTC.

This chain joins TRBV5-4 and TRBJ2-7; 7 bases are shared with TRBD1. Trimming removed 2 bases from V and 0 bases from J; junction bases left unmatched: 5. The CDR3 has 15 amino acids. The V gene's germline CDR1 is SGHNT and CDR2 YYREEE (reference sequence). CDR3 nucleotide sequence: TGTGCCAGCAGCTTTGACAGGGTTAGCTCCTACGAGCAGTACTTC. Protein product: CASSFDRVSSYEQYF.

The V gene is TRBV4-3, the J gene TRBJ2-5, with 10 bases lining up with TRBD2. V gave up 0 bases and J gave up 4 bases; unmatched junction bases: 5. The germline CDR1 and CDR2 sequences are LGHNA and YSLEER. CDR3 length: 16 residues. DNA of the CDR3: TGCGCCAGCAGCCAAGATTGGCTAGCGGGGGTAGAGACCCAGTACTTC. Translation gives CASSQDWLAGVETQYF.

The genes are TRBV5-1 and TRBJ1-3, with D maybe TRBD1 (5 bases). The CDR3 runs to 13 residues. The germline gives CDR1 SGHRS, CDR2 YFSETQ. The V end was cut by 4 bases, the J end by 2 bases, with 7 bases between. CDR3 DNA: TGCGCCAGCAGCAAAGGGGCTGGAAACACCATATATTTT. Protein: CASSKGAGNTIYF.

The chain carries TRBV6-1 and TRBJ1-1; 8 bases map to TRBD1. Per germline, CDR1 MNHNS and CDR2 SASEGT. The V segment lost 6 bases and the J segment 3 bases; nucleotides outside the gene matches: 6. The CDR3 is 14 amino acids. DNA for the CDR3: TGTGCCAGCAGGGATACAGGGGGATACACTGAAGCTTTCTTT. The encoded protein is CASRDTGGYTEAFF.

The chain employs TRBV2 and TRBJ2-7; 10 nucleotides align to TRBD2. The CDR3 runs 14 residues. From germline, CDR1 is SNHLY and CDR2 FYNNEI. V lost 7 bases and J lost 6; bases outside the gene matches: 9. In DNA, the CDR3 is TGTGCCAGCACGTGGACTAGCGGACACTCCGAGCAGTACTTC. Its translation is CASTWTSGHSEQYF.

The V gene is TRBV2, the J gene TRBJ1-4; the match to TRBD1 covers 8 bases. Germline V gene sequence: CDR1 SNHLY, CDR2 FYNNEI. The CDR3 length is 13 residues. Trimming cost V 7 bases and J 14 bases; bases outside gene matches: 12. The DNA for the CDR3 is TGTGCCAGCACGAGGGACAGGTCGGGAGTTCTGTTTTTT. It is translated as CASTRDRSGVLFF.

The chain couples TRBV27 to TRBJ1-5; D gene uncertain. Trimming pared 3 bases from V and 1 base from J, leaving 4 bases between. There are 13 residues in the CDR3. In germline, CDR1 is MNHEY, CDR2 SMNVEV (reference sequence). The CDR3 coding sequence is TGTGCCAGCAGTTTTCAGAGCAATCAGCCCCAGCATTTT. This sequence encodes CASSFQSNQPQHF.

This chain links TRBV6-9 with TRBJ2-5; D may match TRBD1 or TRBD2 (6 bases each). V dropped 6 bases and J dropped 5 bases, with 10 bases sitting between them. This CDR3 is 12 amino acids long. Germline V gives CDR1 MNHGY, CDR2 SVAAGI. The CDR3 DNA reads TGTGCCAGCAGCCGGGGGCGGGAGACCCAGTACTTC. Protein: CASSRGRETQYF.

This rearrangement joins TRBV10-2 to TRBJ2-2, with 7 positions matching TRBD1. This CDR3 has 15 residues. The V gene end was trimmed by 3 bases and the J gene end by 7 bases; junction bases not matched to a gene: 8. Germline V lookup: CDR1 WSHSY, CDR2 SAAADI. CDR3 coding DNA: TGCGCCAGCAGTGACACAGGGGATATGGGCGGGGAGCTGTTTTTT. It translates to CASSDTGDMGGELFF.

The genes are TRBV27 and TRBJ2-2; tentatively, D is TRBD1 or TRBD2 (5 bases each). There are 12 residues in the CDR3. V was cut by 6 bases and J by 8 bases, with 10 bases left in between. The germline CDR1 and CDR2 sequences are MNHEY and SMNVEV (reference sequence). The CDR3 bases are TGTGCCAGCAGCCGGTGGGGGGGGGAGCTGTTTTTT. Amino acid sequence: CASSRWGGELFF.

The chain has TRBV6-6 and TRBJ1-5; TRBD1 matches 8 bases. Germline V gene sequence: CDR1 MNHNY, CDR2 SVGAGI (reference sequence). The CDR3 has 16 residues. Losses at the gene ends were 1 base for V and 0 bases for J; bases not matched to a gene: 2. The DNA for the CDR3 is TGTGCCAGCAGTTACTTGGGACAGGATAGCAATCAGCCCCAGCATTTT. Protein product: CASSYLGQDSNQPQHF.

The table lists this clone with a count of one. The V and J genes are TRBV27 and TRBJ1-6; TRBD1 matches 8 bases. This CDR3 has 17 amino acids. The J segment lost 2 bases and the V segment lost 5 bases, leaving 8 bases of the junction unmatched. CDR1 and CDR2 (germline): MNHEY, SMNVEV (reference sequence). Written as DNA, the CDR3 is TGTGCCAGCAGTCCTATCGGACAGGGCGCCTATAATTCACCCCTCCACTTT. Protein: CASSPIGQGAYNSPLHF.

This clone was detected once. This chain links TRBV28 with TRBJ2-1; 9 bases match TRBD1. CDR1 is MDHEN and CDR2 is SYDVKM in the germline V gene. The V gene end was trimmed by 6 bases and the J gene end by 8 bases; junction bases not matched to a gene: 11. The CDR3 is made up of 15 amino acids. The CDR3 is CASSPPDRGKDEQFF. As DNA, the CDR3 is TGTGCCAGCAGCCCCCCGGACAGGGGAAAGGATGAGCAGTTCTTC.

The chain joins TRBV18 to TRBJ2-7; D uncertain. Trimming took off 3 bases at V and 0 bases at J, with 12 bases between the two ends. Germline V gives CDR1 KGHSH, CDR2 LQKENI. The CDR3 spans 15 residues. In DNA, the CDR3 is TGTGCCAGCTCACCTGACATACTGAGCTCCTACGAGCAGTACTTC. This gives the protein CASSPDILSSYEQYF.

The rearrangement uses TRBV5-1 and TRBJ1-4, with unresolved D. V dropped 3 bases and J dropped 1 base, with 7 bases sitting between them. Germline V gene lookup returns CDR1 SGHRS and CDR2 YFSETQ. The CDR3 sequence is 14 residues long. As DNA, the CDR3 is TGCGCCAGCAGCTACTTAGGAACTAATGAAAAACTGTTTTTT. Translating it yields CASSYLGTNEKLFF.

V is TRBV28 and J is TRBJ2-2; 8 bases align to TRBD1. The length of the CDR3 is 15 residues. Germline values: CDR1 MDHEN, CDR2 SYDVKM. V lost 6 bases, J lost 7 bases, and 10 bases stayed unmatched. In DNA, the CDR3 is TGTGCCAGCAGCACGGGACAGGCGCCGGTCGGGGAGCTGTTTTTT. Its protein product is CASSTGQAPVGELFF. Combining the CDR3 with reference TRBV28 and TRBJ2-2 gives the whole variable domain DVKVTQSSRYLVKRTGEKVFLECVQDMDHENMFWYRQDPGLGLRLIYFSYDVKMKEKGDIPEGYSVSREKKERFSLILESASTNQTSMYLCASSTGQAPVGELFFGEGSRLTVL.

This clone was detected only a few times. The chain is built from TRBV6-1 and TRBJ1-2; D ambiguous. CDR3 size: 13 residues. The germline V gene has CDR1 MNHNS and CDR2 SASEGT. Trimming stripped 7 bases from V and 3 bases from J, with 12 bases between. The CDR3 coding sequence is TGTGCCAGCACCCCGGACGGATACTATGGCTACACCTTC. Translation gives CASTPDGYYGYTF.

A single count supports this clone. This chain uses TRBV10-3 with TRBJ2-2; TRBD1 agrees at 8 bases. V dropped 7 bases and J dropped 5; count of bases not matched to a gene: 6. The CDR3 extends over 14 amino acids. Germline V gives CDR1 ENHRY, CDR2 SYGVKD. The CDR3 sequence: CAITGQGTTGELFF. The CDR3 bases are TGTGCCATCACTGGACAGGGTACGACCGGGGAGCTGTTTTTT.

The chain couples TRBV5-6 to TRBJ2-7; tentatively, D is TRBD2 (6 bases). Germline V gene sequence: CDR1 SGHDT, CDR2 YYEEEE. Deletions cut 4 bases from V and 7 bases from J, with 24 bases between. The CDR3 spans 16 residues. The CDR3, as DNA: TGTGCCAGCAGCGCGGGGACTCCATGGGCCTTTGGGGAGCAGTACTTC. This gives the protein CASSAGTPWAFGEQYF. Full variable domain (outside the CDR3, taken from reference TRBV5-6 and TRBJ2-7): DAGVTQSPTHLIKTRGQQVTLRCSPKSGHDTVSWYQQALGQGPQFIFQYYEEEERQRGNFPDRFSGHQFPNYSSELNVNALLLGDSALYLCASSAGTPWAFGEQYFGPGTRLTVT.